The rows below give T cell receptor beta chains drawn from one sample of a study of molecular identifiers for immune sequencing clone quantification. One entry per CDR3 protein, called by TCRdb with MiXCR from the PCR reads. The top ten hold 0.7% to 0.9% of the sample, which has under 600,000 distinct CDR3 sequences, less than 30% seen once. The sample was naive CD8+ T cells from blood, with Jurkat cell RNA spiked in. These receptors were obtained from a human donor in good health. Some libraries in this study had Jurkat cell RNA spiked in. The CDR3 runs from the conserved cysteine through the conserved F or W. The D gene is left open where the match is weak. A row's size may be missing; if present it is once, few, many or a size class.

-	TRBV6-5	-	TRBJ1-5	CASSSYSWTSGVGAQHF	TGTGCCAGCAGTTCCTACTCCTGGACATCGGGGGTCGGGGCCCAGCATTTT
TRBD1	TRBV7-9	-	TRBJ2-7	CASSGGQGSYEQHF	TGTGCCAGCAGCGGGGGACAGGGGTCCTACGAGCAGCACTTC
-	TRBV27	few	TRBJ1-2	CASSSLSRDPGPQGGYTF	TGTGCCAGCAGTTCGCTCTCCCGGGACCCTGGGCCTCAGGGTGGCTACACCTTC
TRBD1	TRBV28	-	TRBJ1-4	CASSPRDRGPINEKLFF	TGTGCCAGCAGCCCCCGCGACAGGGGGCCGATTAATGAAAAACTGTTTTTT
-	TRBV30	-	TRBJ1-1	CAWTAANTEAFF	TGTGCCTGGACAGCTGCAAACACTGAAGCTTTCTTT
-	TRBV7-9	many	TRBJ1-3	CASSSTRPSSGNTIYF	TGTGCCAGCAGCTCCACCAGACCTAGCTCTGGAAACACCATATATTTT
-	TRBV5-6	many	TRBJ2-5	CASSLQYQETQYF	TGTGCCAGCAGCTTGCAGTACCAAGAGACCCAGTACTTC
TRBD2	TRBV20-1	-	TRBJ2-7	CGAGAWRGGYEQYF	TGCGGTGCTGGAGCTTGGCGGGGGGGATACGAGCAGTACTTC
-	TRBV18	-	TRBJ2-4	CASSPPFGDKENIKYF	TGTGCCAGCTCACCCCCCTTCGGGGACAAGGAAAACATTAAGTACTTC
-	TRBV5-6	-	TRBJ1-4	CASSLLLDINEKLFF	TGTGCCAGCAGCTTGCTGTTGGACATTAATGAAAAACTGTTTTTT
-	TRBV27	-	TRBJ2-7	CASSTYGTHYEQYF	TGTGCCAGCAGCACATACGGGACACACTACGAGCAGTACTTC
TRBD1	TRBV14	many	TRBJ1-1	CASSLGQGKPEAFF	TGTGCCAGCAGCCTGGGACAGGGGAAGCCTGAAGCTTTCTTT
TRBD1	TRBV20-1	many	TRBJ1-5	CSANRQGVNQPQHF	TGCAGTGCAAATCGACAGGGTGTCAATCAGCCCCAGCATTTT
TRBD1	TRBV6-5	-	TRBJ1-1	CASSYGQGVTEAFF	TGTGCCAGCAGTTACGGACAGGGGGTCACTGAAGCTTTCTTT
TRBD1	TRBV27	few	TRBJ1-2	CASSSTGVYGYTF	TGTGCCAGCAGTTCTACAGGGGTATATGGCTACACCTTC
-	TRBV7-9	many	TRBJ2-3	CASSPSGPNPTDTQYF	TGTGCCAGCAGCCCGTCCGGGCCGAATCCCACAGATACGCAGTATTTT
-	TRBV20-1	-	TRBJ2-7	CSAYSYEQYF	TGCAGTGCGTATTCCTACGAGCAGTACTTC
TRBD1	TRBV9	-	TRBJ2-7	CASSVEGQDEQYF	TGTGCCAGCAGCGTAGAAGGACAGGACGAGCAGTACTTC
-	TRBV12-3/TRBV12-4	few	TRBJ2-1	CASSLVADEQFF	TGTGCCAGCAGTTTAGTAGCGGATGAGCAGTTCTTC
TRBD1	TRBV6-5	-	TRBJ2-7	CASSYSGTGGSEQYF	TGTGCCAGCAGTTACTCGGGGACAGGGGGATCCGAGCAGTACTTC
TRBD1	TRBV7-2	many	TRBJ1-1	CASSPIIQGAEAFF	TGTGCCAGCAGCCCTATTATCCAGGGGGCTGAAGCTTTCTTT
-	TRBV28	-	TRBJ1-2	CASSLTPAGEVNYGYTF	TGTGCCAGCAGTTTAACCCCGGCAGGGGAGGTTAACTATGGCTACACCTTC
-	TRBV6-6	-	TRBJ2-2	CASSTRPTPPNTGELFF	TGTGCCAGCAGTACCCGGCCTACCCCCCCGAACACCGGGGAGCTGTTTTTT
-	TRBV6-9	-	TRBJ1-4	CASSLPGGAATNEKLFF	TGTGCCAGCAGCCTCCCCGGAGGAGCGGCAACTAATGAAAAACTGTTTTTT
TRBD2	TRBV5-4	-	TRBJ2-7	CASSERLAGSLGEQYF	TGTGCCAGCAGCGAACGACTAGCGGGGAGTCTCGGGGAGCAGTACTTC
-	TRBV7-9	many	TRBJ1-6	CASSGTEVYNSPLHF	TGTGCCAGCAGCGGTACAGAAGTTTATAATTCACCCCTCCACTTT
-	TRBV12-3/TRBV12-4	many	TRBJ2-3	CATSPWGQGRTDTQYF	TGTGCCACCTCTCCCTGGGGGCAGGGGCGCACAGATACGCAGTATTTT
-	TRBV15	-	TRBJ2-7	CATSRDPAPGGEQYF	TGTGCCACCAGCAGAGATCCGGCCCCGGGCGGCGAGCAGTACTTC
-	TRBV7-3	-	TRBJ2-1	CASSRTGTPSNEQFF	TGTGCCAGCAGCCGTACCGGGACACCCTCCAATGAGCAGTTCTTC
TRBD1	TRBV4-1	few	TRBJ1-3	CASSQATGDTIYF	TGCGCCAGCAGCCAGGCGACAGGGGACACCATATATTTT
TRBD2	TRBV6-5	-	TRBJ2-7	CASRNLAGDSLYEQYF	TGTGCCAGCAGAAACCTAGCGGGCGACTCCTTATACGAGCAGTACTTC
TRBD2	TRBV5-6	-	TRBJ2-4	CASSLGTSNIQYF	TGTGCCAGCAGCCTCGGGACTAGCAACATTCAGTACTTC
TRBD1	TRBV28	few	TRBJ1-1	CASSYRGGLTEAFF	TGTGCCAGCAGTTACAGGGGCGGGCTCACTGAAGCTTTCTTT
TRBD2	TRBV3-1	-	TRBJ2-1	CASSQHDFSGRVNEQFF	TGTGCCAGCAGCCAGCACGACTTTAGCGGGAGAGTCAATGAGCAGTTCTTC
-	TRBV6-5	few	TRBJ2-2	CASSQGPVPDTGELFF	TGTGCCAGCAGTCAGGGCCCCGTCCCGGACACCGGGGAGCTGTTTTTT
-	TRBV27	-	TRBJ1-1	CASRPTRLNTEAFF	TGTGCCAGCCGCCCCACGCGACTGAACACTGAAGCTTTCTTT
TRBD1	TRBV27	few	TRBJ1-2	CASIGQGAGGYTF	TGTGCCAGCATCGGGCAGGGGGCAGGAGGCTACACCTTC
-	TRBV21-1	few	TRBJ2-7	CASSKDPPAGGEVEQYF	TGTGCCAGCAGCAAAGACCCCCCGGCCGGGGGTGAGGTCGAGCAGTACTTC
TRBD1	TRBV20-1	few	TRBJ2-7	CSARDLYSRDRSYEQYF	TGCAGTGCTAGAGATCTGTACTCCCGGGACAGGTCTTACGAGCAGTACTTC
-	TRBV29-1	-	TRBJ2-7	CSVEDEGSSYEQYF	TGCAGCGTTGAAGACGAGGGGAGCTCCTACGAGCAGTACTTC
-	TRBV27	few	TRBJ2-7	CASSLVGNGAYEQYF	TGTGCCAGCAGTTTAGTCGGGAACGGGGCCTACGAGCAGTACTTC
TRBD1	TRBV5-6	-	TRBJ2-7	CASSTLQGRTYEQYF	TGTGCCAGCAGCACCCTACAGGGGCGAACCTACGAGCAGTACTTC
-	TRBV13	many	TRBJ2-6	CASSLLRVSGANVLTF	TGTGCCAGCAGCTTACTTAGGGTCTCTGGGGCCAACGTCCTGACTTTC
-	TRBV5-6	-	TRBJ2-5	CASSLVRTAQETQYF	TGTGCCAGCAGCTTGGTTCGGACAGCACAAGAGACCCAGTACTTC
-	TRBV7-7	-	TRBJ2-7	CASGARGQLADEQYF	TGTGCTAGCGGCGCGAGGGGCCAATTAGCTGACGAGCAGTACTTC
-	TRBV19	many	TRBJ2-7	CASSTGSEQYF	TGTGCCAGTAGTACGGGGTCCGAGCAGTACTTC
-	TRBV12-3/TRBV12-4	many	TRBJ2-7	CASSPFRYEQYF	TGTGCCAGCAGCCCGTTCCGGTACGAGCAGTACTTC
-	TRBV11-2	few	TRBJ2-7	CASRVGIEQYF	TGTGCCAGCAGGGTCGGGATCGAGCAGTACTTC